These 29 T cell receptor beta chains were sequenced from one sample in a study of blood T cell repertoires in COVID-19. Using immunoSEQ multiplex PCR, the repertoire was profiled, and TCRdb retains in-frame clones only, with some absent. Among roughly 110,000 clones listed, 70% to 90% were seen once. Material for sequencing was peripheral blood. Every receptor here comes from a man aged 40-50 years with acute or convalescent COVID-19.

This clone was detected only a few times. The chain couples TRBV11-2 to TRBJ2-7; 8 bases align to TRBD1. Trimming at V came to 3 bases and at J to 5 bases, leaving 6 bases not matched to a gene. Looked up from germline, CDR1 is SGHAT and CDR2 is FQNNGV. The CDR3 totals 14 residues. The CDR3, as DNA: TGTGCCAGCAGCTTGCCGGGACAGGTGAACGAGCAGTACTTC. It codes for CASSLPGQVNEQYF.

The chain has TRBV2 and TRBJ2-4; 14 positions match TRBD2. The CDR3 covers 14 residues. Germline CDR1 and CDR2: SNHLY and FYNNEI. V shed 7 bases, J shed 6 bases, and the junction held 2 bases outside the gene matches. CDR3 in amino acids: CASNGLAGGNIQYF. CDR3 nucleotides: TGTGCCAGCAACGGACTAGCGGGAGGAAACATTCAGTACTTC.

The J gene is TRBJ1-2, the V gene TRBV7-9; the match to TRBD1 covers 10 bases. The CDR3 loop spans 16 amino acids. Germline-derived CDR1 and CDR2 are SEHNR and FQNEAQ (reference sequence). J was trimmed by 3 bases and V by 5 bases; bases with no gene match: 9. CDR3 in DNA: TGTGCCAGCAGCAACTTATTAGGACAGGGGGACTATGGCTACACCTTC. It translates to CASSNLLGQGDYGYTF.

The rearrangement joins TRBV5-4 to TRBJ2-1; 10 bases agree with TRBD1. Germline V gives CDR1 SGHNT, CDR2 YYREEE (reference sequence). The CDR3 totals 15 residues. Trimming removed 3 bases from V and 7 bases from J; junction bases left unmatched: 7. The CDR3 is CASSWGDRGNNEQFF. DNA of the CDR3: TGTGCCAGCAGCTGGGGGGACAGGGGAAATAATGAGCAGTTCTTC.

The chain links TRBV7-3 to TRBJ2-5; no reliable D call. This CDR3 has 13 amino acids. Germline values: CDR1 SGHTA, CDR2 FQGTGA. Trimming cost V 5 bases and J 3 bases, with 10 bases left between them. The CDR3: CASSPRPEETQYF. The CDR3 nucleotides are TGTGCCAGCAGCCCCAGGCCAGAAGAGACCCAGTACTTC.

The chain links TRBV7-6 to TRBJ2-6; D is perhaps TRBD1 (5 bases). This CDR3 comprises 17 residues. Trimming removed 5 bases from V and 1 base from J, with 15 bases in between. Germline CDR1 SGHVS, CDR2 FNYEAQ. The CDR3 spells CASSPWAGPSGANVLTF. In nucleotides, the CDR3 is TGTGCCAGCAGCCCTTGGGCAGGGCCTTCTGGGGCCAACGTCCTGACTTTC.

The chain has TRBV6-5 and TRBJ2-7; 7 bases match TRBD2. CDR3 size: 12 residues. CDR1 and CDR2 (germline): MNHEY, SVGAGI. Trimming cost V 7 bases and J 1 base; bases outside gene matches: 1. For the CDR3, the DNA is TGTGCCAGCATGGGGGGGTCCTACGAGCAGTACTTC. This translates into CASMGGSYEQYF.

V usage is TRBV2 and J usage is TRBJ2-1; D not resolved. Germline assignment: CDR1 SNHLY and CDR2 FYNNEI. This CDR3 has 16 residues. The V end was cut by 1 base, the J end by 2 bases, with 12 bases between. The DNA of the CDR3 is TGTGCCAGCAGTGAAGAAGGCCGCGGCCCCTACAATGAGCAGTTCTTC. Translating gives CASSEEGRGPYNEQFF.

This chain connects TRBV9 to TRBJ1-3, with D uncertain. This CDR3 contains 14 residues. Trimming took 0 bases from V and 3 from J, leaving 7 bases between them. Germline V gene sequence: CDR1 SGDLS, CDR2 YYNGEE. Written as DNA, the CDR3 is TGTGCCAGCAGCGTAGCAGGAGGTGGAAACACCATATATTTT. It codes for CASSVAGGGNTIYF.

V usage is TRBV2 and J usage is TRBJ1-2; D is perhaps TRBD1 (6 bases). There are 16 residues in the CDR3. Germline V gene sequence: CDR1 SNHLY, CDR2 FYNNEI. V was trimmed by 8 bases and J by 5 bases, leaving 24 bases between them. CDR3 amino acids: CASLLPATWTDYGYTF. CDR3 nucleotide sequence: TGTGCCAGCCTCCTCCCTGCGACTTGGACAGATTATGGCTACACCTTC.

This clone appeared once. This sequence joins TRBV6-1 and TRBJ1-2, with TRBD1 as a possible D gene (5 bases). V was trimmed by 1 base and J by 8 bases, leaving 11 bases between them. Germline values: CDR1 MNHNS, CDR2 SASEGT. This CDR3 contains 13 residues. The CDR3 bases are TGTGCCAGCAGTGAAGGACAGCTTTTCGGCTACACCTTC. Translated: CASSEGQLFGYTF.

The V call is TRBV2, the J call TRBJ2-1; TRBD1 agrees at 9 bases. The CDR3 loop spans 15 amino acids. Germline values: CDR1 SNHLY, CDR2 FYNNEI. Germline trimming cut 1 base from V and 7 bases from J; bases unmatched to any gene: 5. Here the CDR3 reads CASSEDRGRQNEQFF. CDR3 bases: TGTGCCAGCAGTGAAGACAGGGGGCGCCAAAATGAGCAGTTCTTC.

The V gene is TRBV28, the J gene TRBJ1-5, with a possible D match to TRBD1 (6 bases). The CDR3 is 15 amino acids. V lost 5 bases, J lost 1 base, and 12 bases lay in between. In germline, CDR1 is MDHEN, CDR2 SYDVKM. As DNA, the CDR3 is TGTGCCAGCAGTGTGGGGGGGCGAAGCAATCAGCCCCAGCATTTT. As protein: CASSVGGRSNQPQHF.

The chain recombines TRBV2 with TRBJ1-3; TRBD1 is a possible D gene (5 bases). Trimming cost V 3 bases and J 1 base, with 10 bases left between them. CDR3 length equals 15 residues. Germline lookup yields CDR1 SNHLY and CDR2 FYNNEI. The CDR3 DNA follows: TGTGCCAGCAGTGATGTGGGGGGGTCTGGAAACACCATATATTTT. Protein sequence: CASSDVGGSGNTIYF.

The rearrangement joins TRBV7-2 to TRBJ2-3, with 12 bases identical to TRBD2. With 1 base clipped from V and 6 bases from J, the junction kept 8 bases outside the gene matches. CDR3 length: 17 amino acids. From germline, CDR1 is SGHTA and CDR2 FQGNSA. The CDR3 DNA reads as TGTGCCAGCAGCTTAGACCCCGGACTAGCGGGGTTTGATACGCAGTATTTT. Translation: CASSLDPGLAGFDTQYF.

CDR3 region: CASSLIPVPYTQYF. The DNA of the CDR3 is TGTGCCAGCAGTTTAATACCGGTACCCTATACGCAGTATTTT. The gene calls are TRBV28 and TRBJ2-3; no firm D call. The germline gives CDR1 MDHEN, CDR2 SYDVKM. This CDR3 has 14 amino acids. With 2 bases removed from V and 7 bases from J, the gap between germline ends came to 13 bases.

This clone has ten or more counts. The chain employs TRBV11-2 and TRBJ2-2; 8 bases map to TRBD2. The CDR3 has 17 residues. The trim removed 4 bases at V and 5 bases at J, leaving 12 bases unmatched. Germline V gene data show CDR1 as SGHAT and CDR2 as FQNNGV. The CDR3 DNA reads as TGTGCCAGCAGCTCCCCGGCGGGAGGCCCGAGGACCGGGGAGCTGTTTTTT. Amino acid sequence: CASSSPAGGPRTGELFF.

A few counts support this clone. The chain links TRBV12-3 or TRBV12-4 to TRBJ1-2, with a weak D call TRBD1 (6 bases). The CDR3 spans 13 residues. Deletions cut 1 base from V and 4 bases from J, with 7 bases between. CDR3 nucleotides: TGTGCCAGCAGTTTAGGGACAGTCTATGGCTACACCTTC. Translation: CASSLGTVYGYTF.

The chain has TRBV10-3 and TRBJ2-7; 8 bases are shared with TRBD1. Germline V gene lookup returns CDR1 ENHRY and CDR2 SYGVKD. The J segment lost 1 base and the V segment lost 7 bases, leaving 3 bases of the junction unmatched. The CDR3 consists of 13 residues. The CDR3 sequence: CAIKGTGSYEQYF. The CDR3 bases are TGTGCCATCAAGGGGACAGGTTCCTACGAGCAGTACTTC.

V is TRBV5-6 and J is TRBJ2-2, with D perhaps matching TRBD1 (6 bases). Trimming removed 2 bases from V and 4 bases from J, with 6 bases in between. The germline V gene has CDR1 SGHDT and CDR2 YYEEEE. This CDR3 contains 13 residues. The CDR3 loop reads CASSFRGTGELFF. CDR3 bases: TGTGCCAGCAGCTTCAGGGGCACCGGGGAGCTGTTTTTT.

The J gene is TRBJ2-6, the V gene TRBV2, with 9 bases aligning to TRBD1. This CDR3 is 17 amino acids long. Trimming cost V 4 bases and J 3 bases; bases outside gene matches: 7. Germline V gives CDR1 SNHLY, CDR2 FYNNEI. CDR3 in DNA: TGTGCCAGCAGTGTCGACAGGGGGAGAAGTGGGGCCAACGTCCTGACTTTC. It yields the protein CASSVDRGRSGANVLTF.

CDR3 in DNA: TGTGCCAGCAGCTTAGAGGAGGGAATGGCTTCAAAGAAGACCCAGTACTTC. Its protein product is CASSLEEGMASKKTQYF. The chain employs TRBV7-2 and TRBJ2-5, with D perhaps matching TRBD2 (6 bases). Germline CDR1 is SGHTA and CDR2 is FQGNSA. Trimming removed 1 base from V and 6 bases from J, with 21 bases in between. The CDR3 runs 17 residues.

The chain uses TRBV27 and TRBJ2-6, with TRBD1 identical over 11 bases. Germline V gene lookup returns CDR1 MNHEY and CDR2 SMNVEV (reference sequence). This CDR3 contains 16 residues. V lost 4 bases and J lost 3; bases outside the gene matches: 2. CDR3 in amino acids: CASSWTGGIGANVLTF. CDR3 sequence (DNA): TGTGCCAGCAGTTGGACAGGGGGCATTGGGGCCAACGTCCTGACTTTC.

V gene TRBV4-3 combines with J gene TRBJ2-5, with 10 bases that match TRBD2. CDR3 size: 16 residues. The germline V gene has CDR1 LGHNA and CDR2 YSLEER. With V trimmed by 1 base and J by 2 bases, 4 bases remained unmatched. The CDR3 nucleotides read TGCGCCAGCAGCCAAGGGAGCGGGGGGGGACAAGAGACCCAGTACTTC. Residues: CASSQGSGGGQETQYF.

The chain carries TRBV7-2 and TRBJ1-5, with 8 bases that match TRBD1. The CDR3 spans 13 residues. Trimming at V came to 7 bases and at J to 7 bases, leaving 6 bases not matched to a gene. Germline CDR1 is SGHTA and CDR2 is FQGNSA. CDR3 sequence (DNA): TGTGCCAGCACCCCAGACAGGGGACAGCCCCAGCATTTT. Translation gives CASTPDRGQPQHF.

Remarks on this clone: Within the sample, other DNA sequences also encode this same CDR3. V and J are TRBV19 and TRBJ1-1; no firm D call. Germline-derived CDR1 and CDR2 are LNHDA and SQIVND (reference sequence). The V end was cut by 4 bases, the J end by 4 bases, with 16 bases between. This CDR3 region has 15 residues. The CDR3 loop is CASSTDPFSGTEAFF. The CDR3, as DNA: TGTGCCAGTAGTACTGATCCCTTTTCGGGCACTGAAGCTTTCTTT.

The chain has TRBV28 and TRBJ2-7, with 7 bases fitting TRBD1. V lost 6 bases and J lost 3; bases outside the gene matches: 11. Germline CDR1 is MDHEN and CDR2 is SYDVKM. The CDR3 consists of 15 residues. The CDR3 here is CASSTTGKGFYEQYF. CDR3 coding DNA: TGTGCCAGCAGCACGACAGGGAAGGGGTTCTACGAGCAGTACTTC. The full variable domain, its missing parts supplied by reference TRBV28 and TRBJ2-7, is DVKVTQSSRYLVKRTGEKVFLECVQDMDHENMFWYRQDPGLGLRLIYFSYDVKMKEKGDIPEGYSVSREKKERFSLILESASTNQTSMYLCASSTTGKGFYEQYFGPGTRLTVT.

This chain joins TRBV10-3 and TRBJ2-6, with 11 bases aligning to TRBD2. The CDR3 has 18 amino acids. J was trimmed by 0 bases and V by 6 bases; bases with no gene match: 7. In germline, CDR1 is ENHRY, CDR2 SYGVKD. CDR3 residues: CAIRGGLAANSGANVLTF. The CDR3 coding sequence is TGTGCCATCAGGGGGGGACTAGCGGCAAACTCTGGGGCCAACGTCCTGACTTTC.

This clone has a count of ten or more. The rearrangement joins TRBV7-3 to TRBJ1-1; 8 positions agree with TRBD1. Per germline, CDR1 SGHTA and CDR2 FQGTGA. The CDR3 is 16 residues long. The junction had 10 bases not matched to a gene; V was cut back by 1 base and J by 6 bases. For the CDR3, the DNA is TGTGCCAGCAGCTTAATGTCCGTCAGGGGGCACTCTGAAGCTTTCTTT. It encodes CASSLMSVRGHSEAFF.